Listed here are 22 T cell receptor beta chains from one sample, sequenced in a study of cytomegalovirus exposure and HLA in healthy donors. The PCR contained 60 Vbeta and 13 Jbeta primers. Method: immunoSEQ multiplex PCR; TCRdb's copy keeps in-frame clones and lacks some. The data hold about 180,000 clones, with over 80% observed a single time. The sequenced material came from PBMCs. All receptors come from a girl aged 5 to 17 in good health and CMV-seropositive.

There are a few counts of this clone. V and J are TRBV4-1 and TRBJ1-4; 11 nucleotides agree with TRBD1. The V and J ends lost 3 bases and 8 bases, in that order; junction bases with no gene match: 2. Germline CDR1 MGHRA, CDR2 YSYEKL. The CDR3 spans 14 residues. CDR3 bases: TGCGCCAGCAGCCAGGGACAGGGGGAAGAAAAACTGTTTTTT. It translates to CASSQGQGEEKLFF.

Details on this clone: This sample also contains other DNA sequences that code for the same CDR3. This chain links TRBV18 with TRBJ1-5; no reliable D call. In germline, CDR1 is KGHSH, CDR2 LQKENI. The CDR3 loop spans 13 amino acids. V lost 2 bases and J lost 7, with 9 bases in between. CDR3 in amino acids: CASSPGQRQPQHF. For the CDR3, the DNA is TGTGCCAGCTCACCAGGGCAGCGGCAGCCCCAGCATTTT.

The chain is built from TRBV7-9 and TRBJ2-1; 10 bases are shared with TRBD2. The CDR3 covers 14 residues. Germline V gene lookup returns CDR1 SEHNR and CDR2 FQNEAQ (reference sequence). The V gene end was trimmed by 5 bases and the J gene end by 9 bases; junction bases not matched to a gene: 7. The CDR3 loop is CASSPRAGGSEQFF. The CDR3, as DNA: TGTGCCAGCAGCCCTAGAGCGGGAGGGAGTGAGCAGTTCTTC.

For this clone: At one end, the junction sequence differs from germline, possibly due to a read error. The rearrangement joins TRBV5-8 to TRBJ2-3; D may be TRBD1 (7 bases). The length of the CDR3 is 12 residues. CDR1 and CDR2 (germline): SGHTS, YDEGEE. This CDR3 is CASEGGTATQYF. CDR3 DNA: TGTGCCAGCGAGGGCGGGACAGCTACGCAGTATTTT.

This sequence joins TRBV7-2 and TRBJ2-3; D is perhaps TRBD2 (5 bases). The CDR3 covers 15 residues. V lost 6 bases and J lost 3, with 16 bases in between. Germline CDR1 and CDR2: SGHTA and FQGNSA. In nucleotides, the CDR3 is TGTGCCAGCAGTTCCGGACTTGGCGGAACAGATACGCAGTATTTT. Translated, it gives CASSSGLGGTDTQYF. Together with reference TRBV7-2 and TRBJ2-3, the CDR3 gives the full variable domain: GAGVSQSPSNKVTEKGKDVELRCDPISGHTALYWYRQSLGQGLEFLIYFQGNSAPDKSGLPSDRFSAERTGGSVSTLTIQRTQQEDSAVYLCASSSGLGGTDTQYFGPGTRLTVL.

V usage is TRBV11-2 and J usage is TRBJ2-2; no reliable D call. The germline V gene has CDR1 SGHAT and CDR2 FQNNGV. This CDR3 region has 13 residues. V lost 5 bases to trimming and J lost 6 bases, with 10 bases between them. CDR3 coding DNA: TGTGCCAGCAGCACCCTTAGTGCCGGGGAGCTGTTTTTT. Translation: CASSTLSAGELFF. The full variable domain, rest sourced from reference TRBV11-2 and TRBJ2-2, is EAGVAQSPRYKIIEKRQSVAFWCNPISGHATLYWYQQILGQGPKLLIQFQNNGVVDDSQLPKDRFSAERLKGVDSTLKIQPAKLEDSAVYLCASSTLSAGELFFGEGSRLTVL.

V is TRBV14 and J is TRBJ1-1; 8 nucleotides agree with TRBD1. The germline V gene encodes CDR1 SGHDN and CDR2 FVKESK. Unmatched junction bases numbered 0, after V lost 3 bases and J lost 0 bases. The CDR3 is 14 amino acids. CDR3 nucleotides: TGTGCCAGCAGCCAGGGACAGGTGAACACTGAAGCTTTCTTT. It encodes CASSQGQVNTEAFF.

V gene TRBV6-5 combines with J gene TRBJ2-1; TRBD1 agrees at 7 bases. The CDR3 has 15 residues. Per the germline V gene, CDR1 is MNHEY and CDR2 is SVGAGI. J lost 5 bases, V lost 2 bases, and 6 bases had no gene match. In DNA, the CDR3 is TGTGCCAGCAGTTACGGGACAGCGACAAACAATGAGCAGTTCTTC. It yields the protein CASSYGTATNNEQFF.

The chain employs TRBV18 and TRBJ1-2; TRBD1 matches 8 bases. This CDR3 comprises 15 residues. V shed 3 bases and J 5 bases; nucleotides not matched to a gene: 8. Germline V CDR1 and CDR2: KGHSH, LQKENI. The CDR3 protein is CASSPLRDRPYGYTF. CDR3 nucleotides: TGTGCCAGCTCACCGCTCCGGGACAGGCCTTATGGCTACACCTTC.

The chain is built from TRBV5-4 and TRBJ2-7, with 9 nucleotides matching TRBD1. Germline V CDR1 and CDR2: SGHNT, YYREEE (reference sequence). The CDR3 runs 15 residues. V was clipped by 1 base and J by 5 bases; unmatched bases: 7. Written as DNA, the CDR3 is TGTGCCAGCAGCTTGTTCGGGACAGGGTCCCACGAGCAGTACTTC. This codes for CASSLFGTGSHEQYF.

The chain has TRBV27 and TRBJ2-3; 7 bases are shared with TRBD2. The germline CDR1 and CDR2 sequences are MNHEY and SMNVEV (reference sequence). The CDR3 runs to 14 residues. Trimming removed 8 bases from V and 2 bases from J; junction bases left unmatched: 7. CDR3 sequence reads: CASGPAGITDTQYF. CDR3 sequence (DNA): TGTGCCAGCGGGCCAGCGGGAATCACAGATACGCAGTATTTT.

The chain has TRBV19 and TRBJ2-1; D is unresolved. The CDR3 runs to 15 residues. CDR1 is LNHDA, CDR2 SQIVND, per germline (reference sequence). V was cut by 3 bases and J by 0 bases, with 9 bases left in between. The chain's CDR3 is CASSIGSHSYNEQFF. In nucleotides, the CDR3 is TGTGCCAGTAGTATTGGTAGCCACTCCTACAATGAGCAGTTCTTC.

The CDR3 protein is CASSPRSAGEQFF. The CDR3 DNA is TGTGCCAGCAGTCCTCGGAGCGCCGGTGAGCAGTTCTTC. This sequence joins TRBV28 and TRBJ2-1; D not certain. Germline values: CDR1 MDHEN, CDR2 SYDVKM. With 5 bases removed from V and 9 bases from J, the gap between germline ends came to 14 bases. The CDR3 is 13 amino acids.

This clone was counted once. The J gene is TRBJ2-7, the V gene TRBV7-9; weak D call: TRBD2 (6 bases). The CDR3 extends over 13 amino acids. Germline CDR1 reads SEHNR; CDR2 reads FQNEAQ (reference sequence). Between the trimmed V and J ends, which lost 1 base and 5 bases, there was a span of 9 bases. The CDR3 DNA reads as TGTGCCAGCAGCTTAGGAAGGAGGGACGAGCAGTACTTC. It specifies CASSLGRRDEQYF.

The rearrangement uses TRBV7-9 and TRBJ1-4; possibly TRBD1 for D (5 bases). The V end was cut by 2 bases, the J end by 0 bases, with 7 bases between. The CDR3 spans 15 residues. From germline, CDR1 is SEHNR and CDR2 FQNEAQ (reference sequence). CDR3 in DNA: TGTGCCAGCAGCTTACCGGGGGCAACTAATGAAAAACTGTTTTTT. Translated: CASSLPGATNEKLFF.

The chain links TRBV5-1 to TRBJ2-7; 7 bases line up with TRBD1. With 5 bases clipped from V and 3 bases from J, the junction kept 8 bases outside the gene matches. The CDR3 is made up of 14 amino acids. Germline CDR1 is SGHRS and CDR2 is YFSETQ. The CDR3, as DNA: TGCGCCAGCAGAGACAGGGAAATAAGCTACGAGCAGTACTTC. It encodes CASRDREISYEQYF.

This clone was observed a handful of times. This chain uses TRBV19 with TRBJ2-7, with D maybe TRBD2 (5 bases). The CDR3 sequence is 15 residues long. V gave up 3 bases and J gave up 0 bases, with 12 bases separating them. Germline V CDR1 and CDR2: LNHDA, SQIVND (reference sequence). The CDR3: CASSIGLLSSYEQYF. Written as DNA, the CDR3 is TGTGCCAGTAGTATCGGACTCCTGAGCTCCTACGAGCAGTACTTC.

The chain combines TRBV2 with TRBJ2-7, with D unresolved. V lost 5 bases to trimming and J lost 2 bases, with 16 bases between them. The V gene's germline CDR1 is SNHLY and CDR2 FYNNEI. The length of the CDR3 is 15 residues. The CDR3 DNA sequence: TGTGCCAGCAGTTTGAGCAGGCTGGGTACCTACGAGCAGTACTTC. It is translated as CASSLSRLGTYEQYF.

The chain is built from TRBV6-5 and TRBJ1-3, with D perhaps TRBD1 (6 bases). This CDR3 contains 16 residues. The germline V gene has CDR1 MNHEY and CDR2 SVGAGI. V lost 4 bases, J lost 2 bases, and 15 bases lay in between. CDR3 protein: CASSSLTGFTGNTIYF. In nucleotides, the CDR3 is TGTGCCAGCAGTTCTCTGACAGGCTTTACTGGAAACACCATATATTTT.

CDR3 sequence: CASLGPDTQYF. CDR3 sequence (DNA): TGTGCCAGCCTTGGCCCAGATACGCAGTATTTT. This sequence joins TRBV19 and TRBJ2-3, with D unresolved. Trimming shortened V by 9 bases and J by 4 bases, and 8 bases separated the two germline ends. The CDR3 extends over 11 amino acids. The germline gives CDR1 LNHDA, CDR2 SQIVND (reference sequence).

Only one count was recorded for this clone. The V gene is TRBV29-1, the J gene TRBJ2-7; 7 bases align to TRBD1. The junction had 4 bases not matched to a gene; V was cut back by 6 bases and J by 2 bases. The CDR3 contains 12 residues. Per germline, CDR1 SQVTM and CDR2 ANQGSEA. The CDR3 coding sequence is TGCAGCGTCCGGACAGGAACCTACGAGCAGTACTTC. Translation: CSVRTGTYEQYF.

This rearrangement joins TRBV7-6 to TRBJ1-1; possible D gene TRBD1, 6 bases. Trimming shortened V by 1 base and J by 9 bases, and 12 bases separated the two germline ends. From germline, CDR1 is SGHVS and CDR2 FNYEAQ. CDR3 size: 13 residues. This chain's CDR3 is CASSLEAGEKAFF. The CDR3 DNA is TGTGCCAGCAGCTTAGAGGCAGGGGAGAAAGCTTTCTTT.